This T cell receptor beta chain was captured by sequencing in a study of a mutant IDH1 vaccine in newly diagnosed glioma. At the level of the study: Previous care, which was radiotherapy, temozolomide, or both, most often involved both.

The table came from immunoSEQ multiplex PCR; TCRdb's copy has only in-frame clones and leaves some out. The top ten clones hold 15% to 20% of a sample with fewer than 45,000 clones, approximately 92% of them seen once. Time point given: baseline, week 1 (first vaccination visit). Treatment noted: pre-vaccination baseline after standard-of-care therapy. Trimming left V 5 bases short and J 0 bases short, with 16 bases between. The length of the CDR3 is 16 residues. CDR1 and CDR2 (germline): SGHRS, YFSETQ. The source material was PBMCs, sampled from a glioma patient treated with radiotherapy, temozolomide or both. This chain links TRBV5-1 with TRBJ2-3, with a possible D match to TRBD1 (5 bases). The sequence was obtained from a man younger than 30 with glioma. The chain's CDR3 is CASRPGQGLSTDTQYF. Here the CDR3 DNA reads TGCGCCAGCAGACCCGGCCAGGGTTTGAGCACAGATACGCAGTATTTT.